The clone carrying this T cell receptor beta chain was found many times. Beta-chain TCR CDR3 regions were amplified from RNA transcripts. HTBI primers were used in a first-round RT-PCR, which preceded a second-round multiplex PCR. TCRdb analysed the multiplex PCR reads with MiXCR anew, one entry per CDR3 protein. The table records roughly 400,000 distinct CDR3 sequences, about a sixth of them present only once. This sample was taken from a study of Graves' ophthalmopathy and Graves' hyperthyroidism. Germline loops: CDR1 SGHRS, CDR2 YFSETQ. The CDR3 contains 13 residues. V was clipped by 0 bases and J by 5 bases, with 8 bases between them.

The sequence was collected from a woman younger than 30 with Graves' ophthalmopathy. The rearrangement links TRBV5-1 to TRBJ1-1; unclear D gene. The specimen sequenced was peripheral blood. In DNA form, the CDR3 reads TGCGCCAGCAGCTTGGCCCTGGCTACTGAAGCTTTCTTT. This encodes CASSLALATEAFF.